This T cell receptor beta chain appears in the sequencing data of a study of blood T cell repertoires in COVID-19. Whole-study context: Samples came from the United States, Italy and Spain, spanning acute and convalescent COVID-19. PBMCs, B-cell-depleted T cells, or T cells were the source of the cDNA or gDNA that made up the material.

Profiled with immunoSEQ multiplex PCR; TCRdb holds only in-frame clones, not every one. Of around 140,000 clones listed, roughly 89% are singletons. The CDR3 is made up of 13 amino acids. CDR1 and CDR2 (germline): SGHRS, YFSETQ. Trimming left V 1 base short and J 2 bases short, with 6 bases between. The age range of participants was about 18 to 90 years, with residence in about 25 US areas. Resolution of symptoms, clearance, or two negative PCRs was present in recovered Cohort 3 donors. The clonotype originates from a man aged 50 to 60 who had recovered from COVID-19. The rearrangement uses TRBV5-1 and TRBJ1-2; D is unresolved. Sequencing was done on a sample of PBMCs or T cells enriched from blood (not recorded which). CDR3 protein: CASSLRENYGYTF. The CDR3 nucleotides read TGCGCCAGCAGCTTGAGAGAGAACTATGGCTACACCTTC.